The 2 T cell receptor beta chains in this list originate from one sample, sequenced in a study of cytotoxic CD8 clonotypes in ibrutinib-treated CLL. Repertoires were generated with immunoSEQ multiplex PCR, while TCRdb's copy carries only in-frame clones and drops some. The repertoire consists of more than 50,000 clones, with less than 75% occurring once and the leading ten covering approximately 14%. The sample was PBMCs, taken after 12 months of ibrutinib treatment. Every receptor here comes from a human donor with chronic lymphocytic leukemia.

The chain recombines TRBV15 with TRBJ1-1; unclear D gene. The CDR3 is made up of 14 amino acids. V was cut by 1 base and J by 4 bases, with 10 bases left in between. Per the germline V gene, CDR1 is LNHNV and CDR2 is YYDKDF (reference sequence). DNA for the CDR3: TGTGCCACCAGCAGAGGATACCGCGGCACTGAAGCTTTCTTT. Its protein product is CATSRGYRGTEAFF.

The chain is built from TRBV5-6 and TRBJ2-5; 8 positions match TRBD1. The germline gives CDR1 SGHDT, CDR2 YYEEEE. The CDR3 runs to 16 residues. V gave up 5 bases and J gave up 5 bases; unmatched junction bases: 14. In nucleotides, the CDR3 is TGTGCCAGCAGTTTCGGCAGGGGGCGAGCCTCGGAGACCCAGTACTTC. Protein product: CASSFGRGRASETQYF.